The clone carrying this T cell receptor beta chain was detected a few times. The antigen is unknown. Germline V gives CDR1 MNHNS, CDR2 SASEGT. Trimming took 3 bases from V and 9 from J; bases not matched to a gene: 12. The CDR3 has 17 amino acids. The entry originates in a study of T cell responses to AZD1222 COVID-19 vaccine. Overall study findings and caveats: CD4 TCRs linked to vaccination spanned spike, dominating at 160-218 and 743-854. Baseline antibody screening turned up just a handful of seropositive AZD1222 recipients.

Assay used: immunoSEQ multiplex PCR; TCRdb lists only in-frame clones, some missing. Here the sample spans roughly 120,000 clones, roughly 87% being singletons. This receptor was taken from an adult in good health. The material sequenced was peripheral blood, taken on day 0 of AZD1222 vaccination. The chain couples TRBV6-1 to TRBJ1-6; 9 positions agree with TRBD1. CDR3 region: CASSDQRSRTGVSPLHF. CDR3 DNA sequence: TGTGCCAGCAGTGATCAACGATCGAGGACAGGGGTTTCACCCCTCCACTTT.